The rows below give T cell receptor beta chains drawn from one sample of a study of control samples from healthy donors and cancer patients. Sequenced by immunoSEQ multiplex PCR; TCRdb stores in-frame clones only, minus some. The sample includes 150,000 to 200,000 clones, over 85% of them seen just once. The sequenced sample was blood. Receptors originate from a man under 40 in good health. The CDR3 runs from the conserved cysteine through the conserved F or W. Fields, in order: D gene, V gene, clone size, J gene, CDR3 protein, CDR3 DNA. D genes are given only for firm matches. Clone size is stated in some rows and not others, as once, few, many or a class when expanded.

D: TRBD1
V: TRBV5-4
size: .
J: TRBJ1-1
CDR3: CASSWTGLPEAFF
DNA: TGTGCCAGCAGCTGGACAGGGCTCCCCGAAGCTTTCTTT

D: TRBD1
V: TRBV3-1/TRBV3-2
size: .
J: TRBJ1-2
CDR3: CASSQTDRGSGYTF
DNA: TGTGCCAGCAGCCAAACGGACAGGGGGTCTGGCTACACCTTC

D: .
V: TRBV3-1/TRBV3-2
size: .
J: TRBJ1-6
CDR3: CASSPTGGSPLHF
DNA: TGTGCCAGCAGCCCTACGGGGGGTTCACCCCTCCACTTT

D: .
V: TRBV27
size: .
J: TRBJ1-5
CDR3: CASSKTGFQPQHF
DNA: TGTGCCAGCAGCAAAACAGGGTTCCAGCCCCAGCATTTT

D: TRBD1
V: TRBV28
size: .
J: TRBJ2-2
CDR3: CASSSRQGFTGELFF
DNA: TGTGCCAGCAGTTCCCGACAGGGATTCACCGGGGAGCTGTTTTTT

D: .
V: TRBV18
size: .
J: TRBJ1-6
CDR3: CASSQGPARESPLHF
DNA: TGTGCCAGCTCACAGGGACCCGCGAGGGAATCACCCCTCCACTTT

D: TRBD2
V: TRBV2
size: .
J: TRBJ2-1
CDR3: CASRLAGVSIEQFF
DNA: TGTGCCAGCAGACTAGCGGGAGTGTCGATTGAGCAGTTCTTC

D: TRBD1
V: TRBV7-9
size: .
J: TRBJ1-2
CDR3: CASSPGQGLGYGYTF
DNA: TGTGCCAGCAGCCCGGGACAGGGGCTGGGGTATGGCTACACCTTC

D: .
V: TRBV15
size: .
J: TRBJ1-2
CDR3: CATSRERVAGRYYGYTF
DNA: TGTGCCACCAGCAGAGAACGGGTGGCAGGGAGGTACTATGGCTACACCTTC

D: .
V: TRBV28
size: once
J: TRBJ1-2
CDR3: CASSYVPGSANYGYTF
DNA: TGTGCCAGCAGTTACGTACCAGGTTCAGCTAACTATGGCTACACCTTC

D: TRBD2
V: TRBV7-8
size: .
J: TRBJ2-4
CDR3: CASSLARTSGPSVAKNIQYF
DNA: TGTGCCAGCAGCTTAGCCCGGACTAGCGGGCCGTCTGTAGCCAAAAACATTCAGTACTTC

D: .
V: TRBV7-2
size: .
J: TRBJ1-1
CDR3: CASSLGMNTEAFF
DNA: TGTGCCAGCAGCTTAGGAATGAACACTGAAGCTTTCTTT

D: .
V: TRBV27
size: .
J: TRBJ1-5
CDR3: CASSSMGGLSNQPQHF
DNA: TGTGCCAGCAGTTCAATGGGGGGGCTTAGCAATCAGCCCCAGCATTTT

D: .
V: TRBV15
size: .
J: TRBJ1-1
CDR3: CATSRDPAMNTEAFF
DNA: TGTGCCACCAGCAGAGATCCAGCTATGAACACTGAAGCTTTCTTT

D: .
V: TRBV10-1
size: .
J: TRBJ2-1
CDR3: CASSESGFNEQFF
DNA: TGCGCCAGCAGTGAGTCGGGATTTAATGAGCAGTTCTTC

D: TRBD1
V: TRBV4-3
size: .
J: TRBJ2-7
CDR3: CASSPDRGMPYEQYF
DNA: TGCGCCAGCAGCCCAGACAGGGGTATGCCCTACGAGCAGTACTTC

D: .
V: TRBV5-8
size: .
J: TRBJ2-7
CDR3: CASTLGEQYF
DNA: TGTGCCAGCACCCTGGGGGAGCAGTACTTC

D: TRBD1
V: TRBV5-4
size: once
J: TRBJ2-7
CDR3: CASSRSTGTAVDEQYF
DNA: TGTGCCAGCAGCAGAAGTACCGGGACAGCCGTGGACGAGCAGTACTTC

D: .
V: TRBV5-1
size: .
J: TRBJ2-5
CDR3: CASSPGYQETQYF
DNA: TGCGCCAGCAGCCCCGGCTACCAAGAGACCCAGTACTTC

D: .
V: TRBV5-8
size: once
J: TRBJ2-2
CDR3: CASTPSGTRRAGELFF
DNA: TGTGCCAGCACCCCTTCCGGGACCCGGAGGGCCGGGGAGCTGTTTTTT

D: .
V: TRBV19
size: once
J: TRBJ2-5
CDR3: CASSIGGEETQYF
DNA: TGTGCCAGTAGTATAGGTGGAGAAGAGACCCAGTACTTC

D: TRBD1
V: TRBV19
size: .
J: TRBJ2-2
CDR3: CASSTGGVGGELFF
DNA: TGTGCCAGTAGCACAGGGGGCGTTGGCGGGGAGCTGTTTTTT